Below, 9 T cell receptor beta chains from the same sample are listed, as sequenced in a study of blood T cell repertoires in COVID-19. TCRdb keeps only in-frame clones here, not all; method: immunoSEQ multiplex PCR. The sample has some 300,000 clones, just under 90% seen once. The material sequenced was PBMCs or T cells enriched from blood (not recorded which). Receptors were obtained from a woman in her 50s who had been exposed to COVID-19.

The gene calls are TRBV5-4 and TRBJ2-5, with 7 bases fitting TRBD2. CDR3 length equals 16 residues. The V gene's germline CDR1 is SGHNT and CDR2 YYREEE (reference sequence). With 0 bases clipped from V and 0 bases from J, the junction kept 5 bases outside the gene matches. DNA of the CDR3: TGTGCCAGCAGCTTGGGGGGAGGGGTTTACCAAGAGACCCAGTACTTC. As protein: CASSLGGGVYQETQYF.

This clone showed up just a few times. This chain links TRBV18 with TRBJ1-1; the D gene is possibly TRBD1 (6 bases). This CDR3 comprises 14 residues. V lost 4 bases and J lost 1, with 10 bases in between. Germline V gives CDR1 KGHSH, CDR2 LQKENI. The CDR3 loop is CASSQTGRNTEAFF. The CDR3, as DNA: TGTGCCAGCTCACAAACAGGGAGGAACACTGAAGCTTTCTTT. Supplemented by reference TRBV18 and TRBJ1-1, the full variable domain reads NAGVMQNPRHLVRRRGQEARLRCSPMKGHSHVYWYRQLPEEGLKFMVYLQKENIIDESGMPKERFSAEFPKEGPSILRIQQVVRGDSAAYFCASSQTGRNTEAFFGQGTRLTVV.

The chain couples TRBV19 to TRBJ2-7; 9 bases are a match to TRBD1. Losses at the gene ends were 1 base for V and 5 bases for J; bases not matched to a gene: 9. The V gene's germline CDR1 is LNHDA and CDR2 SQIVND (reference sequence). The CDR3 extends over 16 amino acids. For the CDR3, the DNA is TGTGCCAGTAGTATAGGTTCCGGGACAGGGAAGCACGAGCAGTACTTC. Its translation is CASSIGSGTGKHEQYF.

This clone was found a few times. The rearrangement uses TRBV29-1 and TRBJ2-7; 9 nucleotides line up with TRBD1. V lost 5 bases and J lost 5; bases outside the gene matches: 4. Germline V gene sequence: CDR1 SQVTM, CDR2 ANQGSEA. The CDR3 loop spans 12 amino acids. As DNA, the CDR3 is TGCAGCGTTAAGCGGGACAGGGACGAGCAGTACTTC. Its protein product is CSVKRDRDEQYF.

The chain carries TRBV19 and TRBJ1-5; possibly TRBD1 for D (5 bases). V lost 11 bases to trimming and J lost 3 bases, with 14 bases between them. Germline CDR1 LNHDA, CDR2 SQIVND (reference sequence). CDR3 length: 13 amino acids. In DNA form, the CDR3 reads TGTGCCTGCAGGGCTGGGGACAATCAGCCCCAGCATTTT. It is translated as CACRAGDNQPQHF.

The rearrangement uses TRBV2 and TRBJ2-7; 9 positions agree with TRBD1. V lost 3 bases to trimming and J lost 0 bases; unmatched junction nucleotides: 9. Germline V CDR1 and CDR2: SNHLY, FYNNEI. This CDR3 has 17 residues. The chain's CDR3 is CASSDPGTGTGSYEQYF. CDR3 sequence (DNA): TGTGCCAGCAGTGACCCCGGGACAGGGACCGGCTCCTACGAGCAGTACTTC.

The rearrangement links TRBV2 to TRBJ2-3, with TRBD2 identical over 9 bases. Germline CDR1 SNHLY, CDR2 FYNNEI. This CDR3 region has 15 residues. The trim removed 6 bases at V and 1 base at J, leaving 5 bases unmatched. The DNA for the CDR3 is TGTGCCAGCAGCTGGAGCGGGGGGCGCACAGATACGCAGTATTTT. Protein: CASSWSGGRTDTQYF.

As for this clone: This same CDR3 is encoded by further DNA sequences in the sample. The chain carries TRBV19 and TRBJ1-2, with TRBD1 identical over 10 bases. CDR1 is LNHDA, CDR2 SQIVND, per germline (reference sequence). J was trimmed by 7 bases and V by 4 bases; bases with no gene match: 3. The CDR3 contains 13 residues. The DNA of the CDR3 is TGTGCCAGTAGTACGACAGGGGGCGGTGGCTACACCTTC. It codes for CASSTTGGGGYTF.

The chain combines TRBV3-1 (or the pseudogene TRBV3-2) with TRBJ1-6, with unresolved D. Per germline, CDR1 LGHDT and CDR2 YNNKEL (reference sequence). Trimming cost V 1 base and J 7 bases, with 11 bases left between them. This CDR3 has 15 amino acids. The CDR3 DNA sequence: TGTGCCAGCAGCCAAGTATCGGCGGGGAATTCACCCCTCCACTTT. This encodes CASSQVSAGNSPLHF.